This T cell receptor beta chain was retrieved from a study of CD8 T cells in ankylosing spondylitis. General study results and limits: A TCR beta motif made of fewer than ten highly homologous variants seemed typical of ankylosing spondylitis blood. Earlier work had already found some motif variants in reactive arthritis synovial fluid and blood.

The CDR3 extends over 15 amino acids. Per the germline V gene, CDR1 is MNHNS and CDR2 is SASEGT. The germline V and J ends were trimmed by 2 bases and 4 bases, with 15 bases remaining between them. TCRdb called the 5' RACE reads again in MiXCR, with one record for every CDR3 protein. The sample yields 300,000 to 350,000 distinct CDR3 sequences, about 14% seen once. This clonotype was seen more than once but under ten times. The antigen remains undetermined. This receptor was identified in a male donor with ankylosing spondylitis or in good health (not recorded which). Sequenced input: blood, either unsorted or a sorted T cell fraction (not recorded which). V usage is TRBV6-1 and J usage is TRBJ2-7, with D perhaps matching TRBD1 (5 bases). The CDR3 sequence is CASSERGGTVYEQYF. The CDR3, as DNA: TGTGCCAGCAGTGAAAGGGGTGGCACTGTATACGAGCAGTACTTC.